The present T cell receptor beta chain was sequenced within a study of T-cell memory formation after mild COVID-19. As for this clonotype: The antigen is not known.

General study points: Researchers found some responding clones in pre-infection memory, a sign that cross-reactive memory joined. Whether day 37 second-wave clones are SARS-CoV-2-specific was not confirmed. The main location of contracting CD4+ clones was CM and EM, and that of contracting CD8+ clones was EMRA.

Libraries for TCRalpha and TCRbeta carried sample barcodes and unique molecular identifiers via 5'RACE. Using its own MiXCR run on the 5' RACE reads, TCRdb lists one record per CDR3 protein. Seen here are 80,000 to 95,000 distinct CDR3 sequences, 20% to 25% observed once, and the top ten hold 42%. The sequenced sample consisted of PBMCs or a T cell subset sorted from them (not recorded which). This clonotype was sampled from a man aged 18 to 35 who had mild COVID-19 (a few samples of this study predate the infection). Cell type and time point are not known.

CDR3 protein: CASSTPLEETQYF. The DNA for the CDR3 is TGTGCCAGCAGCACCCCCCTTGAAGAGACCCAGTACTTC. The chain has TRBV4-2 and TRBJ2-5, with D unresolved. Germline CDR1 and CDR2: LGHNA and YNFKEQ. CDR3 length: 13 residues. With 5 bases removed from V and 3 bases from J, the gap between germline ends came to 10 bases.